Sequencing of this TCR beta chain was carried out in a study of CD8+ T cells in alopecia areata. General observations from the study: Lesional scalp exceeded normal scalp in clonality, especially in alopecia totalis/universalis. Between patients, shared TCR sequences were less clear than in mice. This was possibly due in part to HLA diversity in the patient population.

Extraction of RNA preceded its reverse transcription into cDNA, which served as the sequencing template. TCRdb's table, derived via immunoSEQ multiplex PCR, lists solely in-frame clones and lacks some. The sample lists over 250,000 clones, roughly 60% occurring once. This clone was counted ten times or more. The antigen is unknown. Germline-derived CDR1 and CDR2 are WNHNN and SYGVQD (reference sequence). This CDR3 has 16 amino acids. The trim removed 2 bases at V and 4 bases at J, leaving 6 bases unmatched. Treatment in this sample: oral pan-JAK inhibitor, 5-10 mg twice daily. Lesional scalp tissue (obtained by punch biopsy) and peripheral blood were collected from alopecia areata patients.

The chain is built from TRBV10-1 and TRBJ2-3; 10 bases are a match to TRBD2. The source material was CD4+ T cells sorted from blood, sampled between weeks 51 and 52, from a patient treated with tofacitinib. This clonotype was sampled from a human donor with alopecia areata. This CDR3 is CASSEGLAARADTQYF. In DNA, the CDR3 is TGCGCCAGCAGTGAGGGACTAGCGGCAAGGGCAGATACGCAGTATTTT.